Listed here are 18 T cell receptor beta chains from one sample, sequenced in a study of T cell responses to AZD1222 COVID-19 vaccine. Libraries were prepared by immunoSEQ multiplex PCR; TCRdb keeps only in-frame clonotypes and omits some of them. This table has about 84,000 clones, more than 80% appearing once. The sequencing here drew on peripheral blood, taken on day 0 of AZD1222 vaccination. The source of these receptors is an adult in good health.

The chain carries TRBV7-2 and TRBJ1-3, with 7 bases aligning to TRBD1. This CDR3 spans 14 amino acids. Per germline, CDR1 SGHTA and CDR2 FQGNSA. Germline trimming cut 4 bases from V and 0 bases from J; bases unmatched to any gene: 0. The CDR3 loop is CASSSGGSGNTIYF. The CDR3, as DNA: TGTGCCAGCAGCTCAGGGGGCTCTGGAAACACCATATATTTT.

This clone has just one count. The chain employs TRBV5-4 and TRBJ2-7, with 8 bases lining up with TRBD1. The CDR3 spans 15 residues. Losses at the gene ends were 0 bases for V and 3 bases for J; bases not matched to a gene: 5. Germline assignment: CDR1 SGHNT and CDR2 YYREEE (reference sequence). Here the CDR3 reads CASSLGQGTNYEQYF. In DNA form, the CDR3 reads TGTGCCAGCAGCTTGGGACAGGGGACCAACTACGAGCAGTACTTC.

The sample holds a few counts of this clone. The rearrangement joins TRBV7-2 to TRBJ2-7; weak D call: TRBD2 (5 bases). V was cut by 1 base and J by 4 bases, with 14 bases left in between. Germline values: CDR1 SGHTA, CDR2 FQGNSA. This CDR3 contains 15 residues. The CDR3 region is CASSLVRESIYEQYF. CDR3 DNA: TGTGCCAGCAGCTTAGTTCGGGAAAGTATTTACGAGCAGTACTTC. The full variable domain, rest sourced from reference TRBV7-2 and TRBJ2-7, is GAGVSQSPSNKVTEKGKDVELRCDPISGHTALYWYRQSLGQGLEFLIYFQGNSAPDKSGLPSDRFSAERTGGSVSTLTIQRTQQEDSAVYLCASSLVRESIYEQYFGPGTRLTVT.

The chain carries TRBV5-1 and TRBJ2-5, with D unresolved. Per germline, CDR1 SGHRS and CDR2 YFSETQ. V was pared by 1 base and J by 4 bases, with 11 bases between. The CDR3 has 14 amino acids. DNA for the CDR3: TGCGCCAGCAGCTTGTCGGCAGGTTTAGAGACCCAGTACTTC. This sequence encodes CASSLSAGLETQYF.

The chain carries TRBV27 and TRBJ1-5, with 8 bases fitting TRBD1. This CDR3 spans 14 amino acids. V lost 4 bases, J lost 4 bases, and 3 bases stayed unmatched. Germline loops: CDR1 MNHEY, CDR2 SMNVEV (reference sequence). The CDR3 coding sequence is TGTGCCAGCAGTTCGGGACAGGTGAATCAGCCCCAGCATTTT. Encoded protein: CASSSGQVNQPQHF.

The V and J genes are TRBV6-5 and TRBJ2-1, with unresolved D. This CDR3 has 14 amino acids. V dropped 6 bases and J dropped 0 bases, with 9 bases sitting between them. Germline V gene sequence: CDR1 MNHEY, CDR2 SVGAGI. The CDR3 is CASRARHSYNEQFF. The CDR3 DNA sequence: TGTGCCAGCAGGGCCCGACACTCCTACAATGAGCAGTTCTTC.

The V call is TRBV7-7, the J call TRBJ2-2; possible D gene TRBD2, 6 bases. V lost 6 bases and J lost 6, with 26 bases in between. Germline values: CDR1 SSHAT, CDR2 FNYEAQ (reference sequence). The CDR3 runs to 18 residues. DNA for the CDR3: TGTGCCAGCAGTCTTCAAGGAGGGCACGGGGCAGATGCCGGGGAGCTGTTTTTT. Amino acids: CASSLQGGHGADAGELFF. The whole variable domain, remainder taken from reference TRBV7-7 and TRBJ2-2, is GAGVSQSPRYKVTKRGQDVTLRCDPISSHATLYWYQQALGQGPEFLTYFNYEAQPDKSGLPSDRFSAERPEGSISTLTIQRTEQRDSAMYRCASSLQGGHGADAGELFFGEGSRLTVL.

V gene TRBV7-9 combines with J gene TRBJ2-7; D is unresolved. The ends were cut back, 5 bases at V and 6 bases at J, with 11 bases in the middle. Germline V gives CDR1 SEHNR, CDR2 FQNEAQ (reference sequence). The CDR3 consists of 12 residues. The CDR3 loop is CASSRAIGEQYF. Written as DNA, the CDR3 is TGTGCCAGCAGCCGGGCGATCGGCGAGCAGTACTTC.

V gene TRBV5-6 combines with J gene TRBJ1-5, with 7 positions matching TRBD1. CDR3 length: 14 residues. V gave up 4 bases and J gave up 7 bases; unmatched junction bases: 8. Germline assignment: CDR1 SGHDT and CDR2 YYEEEE. Written as DNA, the CDR3 is TGTGCCAGCAGCCTACAAGACAGGGAGCAGCCCCAGCATTTT. Its translation is CASSLQDREQPQHF.

This clone was counted a single time. V and J are TRBV11-1 and TRBJ2-1; D is perhaps TRBD2 (5 bases). CDR1 and CDR2 (germline): SGHAT, FQDESV (reference sequence). V was pared by 3 bases and J by 11 bases, with 11 bases between. The CDR3 length is 12 residues. The DNA for the CDR3 is TGTGCCAGCAGCTTGGGTGAGGGAAAGCAGTTCTTC. Protein sequence: CASSLGEGKQFF.

The chain joins TRBV5-1 to TRBJ2-3; weak D call: TRBD2 (6 bases). Germline values: CDR1 SGHRS, CDR2 YFSETQ. There are 14 residues in the CDR3. The V gene lost 5 bases and the J gene lost 0 bases, with 10 bases spanning the gap. The CDR3 is CASRSGPSTDTQYF. CDR3 bases: TGCGCCAGCAGGAGCGGGCCTAGCACAGATACGCAGTATTTT.

The genes are TRBV27 and TRBJ2-7; the match to TRBD2 covers 8 bases. The V and J ends lost 8 bases and 0 bases, in that order; junction bases with no gene match: 6. The length of the CDR3 is 14 residues. In germline, CDR1 is MNHEY, CDR2 SMNVEV (reference sequence). CDR3 bases: TGTGCCAGCCGACGGAGCGGGAGCTCCTACGAGCAGTACTTC. Encoded protein: CASRRSGSSYEQYF.

The V gene is TRBV27, the J gene TRBJ2-6; D is unresolved. Germline-derived CDR1 and CDR2 are MNHEY and SMNVEV (reference sequence). Deletions cut 6 bases from V and 4 bases from J, with 4 bases between. CDR3 size: 12 residues. The CDR3 coding sequence is TGTGCCAGCAGGGCCGGGGCCAACGTCCTGACTTTC. It yields the protein CASRAGANVLTF.

The gene calls are TRBV6-2 or TRBV6-3 and TRBJ2-5; no reliable D call. Germline CDR1 and CDR2: MNHEY and SVGEGT. This CDR3 region has 12 residues. V gave up 2 bases and J gave up 3 bases, with 4 bases separating them. The CDR3 protein is CASSYGEETQYF. CDR3 coding DNA: TGTGCCAGCAGTTACGGGGAAGAGACCCAGTACTTC.

Written as DNA, the CDR3 is TGTGCCAGCAGTGAATGGAGTAGCGGAGGACTATACAATGAGCAGTTCTTC. Protein: CASSEWSSGGLYNEQFF. This chain connects TRBV6-1 to TRBJ2-1; a possible D gene is TRBD2 (6 bases). The V and J ends lost 2 bases and 4 bases respectively, with 18 bases between them. From germline, CDR1 is MNHNS and CDR2 SASEGT. The CDR3 is 17 residues long.

The CDR3 here is CASSFAVPRSGNTIYF. CDR3 nucleotides: TGTGCCAGCAGCTTTGCGGTGCCCCGCTCTGGAAACACCATATATTTT. The chain employs TRBV7-8 and TRBJ1-3; unclear D gene. The V end was cut by 3 bases, the J end by 0 bases, with 12 bases between. The CDR3 has 16 amino acids. The germline V gene encodes CDR1 SGHVS and CDR2 FQNEAQ.

The V call is TRBV7-6, the J call TRBJ2-3; D is uncertain. Germline CDR1 reads SGHVS; CDR2 reads FNYEAQ. The CDR3 has 15 amino acids. Trimming stripped 1 base from V and 3 bases from J, with 11 bases between. The chain's CDR3 is CASSLGPAITDTQYF. CDR3 sequence (DNA): TGTGCCAGCAGCTTAGGGCCAGCGATAACAGATACGCAGTATTTT.

This clone was seen just once. The V call is TRBV5-1, the J call TRBJ2-5, with a weak D call TRBD2 (5 bases). Germline loops: CDR1 SGHRS, CDR2 YFSETQ. The length of the CDR3 is 14 residues. V dropped 4 bases and J dropped 4 bases, with 14 bases sitting between them. As DNA, the CDR3 is TGCGCCAGCAGCCTCTGGAGTGGGAGAGAGACCCAGTACTTC. Amino acid sequence: CASSLWSGRETQYF. Full variable domain (rest looked up from reference TRBV5-1 and TRBJ2-5): KAGVTQTPRYLIKTRGQQVTLSCSPISGHRSVSWYQQTPGQGLQFLFEYFSETQRNKGNFPGRFSGRQFSNSRSEMNVSTLELGDSALYLCASSLWSGRETQYFGPGTRLLVL.